Below, 21 T cell receptor beta chains from the same sample are listed, as sequenced in a study of blood T cells in healthy people across ages. Combining a sample-barcoded 5' primer with a J-beta primer mix, a second PCR ran for roughly 6 to 12 cycles. TCRdb ran MiXCR on the 5' RACE reads and lists one entry per CDR3 protein. The data contain 850,000 to 1,000,000 distinct CDR3 sequences, just over 50% of them singletons. Sequencing was performed on blood. Every receptor here comes from a woman in her fifties or sixties in good health.

The chain is built from TRBV7-9 and TRBJ2-1; the D gene is possibly TRBD1 (5 bases). Deletions cut 5 bases from V and 10 bases from J, with 9 bases between. CDR1 and CDR2 (germline): SEHNR, FQNEAQ (reference sequence). This CDR3 region has 11 residues. For the CDR3, the DNA is TGTGCCAGCAGCGGGGCCCCCGAGCAGTTCTTC. It specifies CASSGAPEQFF.

In the case of this clonotype: The junction differs from germline at one of its ends, possibly a read error. The chain uses TRBV27 and TRBJ2-1; TRBD2 aligns across 9 bases. This CDR3 comprises 18 residues. CDR1 and CDR2 (germline): MNHEY, SMNVEV (reference sequence). The CDR3 DNA reads TGTGCCAGCAGTTTTCGACGGGGTAGCGGGAGTTCGGGCAATGAGCGGTTCTTC. Its translation is CASSFRRGSGSSGNERFF.

This clonotype has more than one count but fewer than ten. V is TRBV29-1 and J is TRBJ2-7, with TRBD1 matching over 7 bases. This CDR3 is built from 13 residues. V shed 4 bases, J shed 2 bases, and the junction held 5 bases outside the gene matches. CDR1 and CDR2 from the germline V gene are SQVTM and ANQGSEA. The CDR3 here is CSVVSGQTYEQYF. In nucleotides, the CDR3 is TGCAGCGTTGTTTCGGGACAGACCTACGAGCAGTACTTC.

Points on this clonotype: One end of the junction does not line up with germline, which may come from a read error. V usage is TRBV18 and J usage is TRBJ1-2; D may be TRBD1 (5 bases). CDR1 is KGHSH, CDR2 LQKENI, per germline. The CDR3 sequence is 15 residues long. This CDR3 reads CTSSAGTTDLYGYTF. Here the CDR3 DNA reads TGTACCAGCTCCGCAGGGACGACGGACCTCTATGGCTACACCTTC.

The chain recombines TRBV12-3 or TRBV12-4 with TRBJ1-2; D is possibly TRBD1 (5 bases). Trimming took off 6 bases at V and 4 bases at J, with 18 bases between the two ends. CDR3 length: 15 residues. CDR3 amino acids: CASSPEEGRIYGYTF. CDR3 DNA sequence: TGTGCCAGCAGCCCCGAGGAGGGGCGAATCTATGGCTACACCTTC.

The V call is TRBV4-1, the J call TRBJ2-7; a possible D gene is TRBD1 (6 bases). Per the germline V gene, CDR1 is MGHRA and CDR2 is YSYEKL. V lost 0 bases and J lost 3, with 15 bases in between. CDR3 length: 16 amino acids. The CDR3 DNA sequence: TGCGCCAGCAGCCAAGATGGGGCAGGGGCCAACTACGAGCAGTACTTC. Residues: CASSQDGAGANYEQYF.

This chain connects TRBV11-1 to TRBJ2-5, with TRBD1 matching over 8 bases. V lost 4 bases to trimming and J lost 2 bases; unmatched junction nucleotides: 3. CDR3 length: 14 residues. Germline V gene sequence: CDR1 SGHAT, CDR2 FQDESV (reference sequence). The CDR3 sequence is CASSSGQEQETQYF. The CDR3 DNA is TGTGCCAGCAGCTCGGGACAGGAACAAGAGACCCAGTACTTC.

The chain carries TRBV5-6 and TRBJ2-3; TRBD2 agrees at 9 bases. This CDR3 contains 15 residues. From germline, CDR1 is SGHDT and CDR2 YYEEEE. The V gene end was trimmed by 0 bases and the J gene end by 4 bases; junction bases not matched to a gene: 3. The CDR3 is CASSLEGGRADTQYF. The DNA for the CDR3 is TGTGCCAGCAGCTTGGAGGGCGGGAGGGCAGATACGCAGTATTTT. Full variable domain (outside the CDR3, taken from reference TRBV5-6 and TRBJ2-3): DAGVTQSPTHLIKTRGQQVTLRCSPKSGHDTVSWYQQALGQGPQFIFQYYEEEERQRGNFPDRFSGHQFPNYSSELNVNALLLGDSALYLCASSLEGGRADTQYFGPGTRLTVL.

J is TRBJ2-3 and V is TRBV28; 11 bases are shared with TRBD2. Trimming cost V 5 bases and J 4 bases; bases outside gene matches: 5. Germline-derived CDR1 and CDR2 are MDHEN and SYDVKM. This CDR3 has 15 residues. CDR3 sequence (DNA): TGTGCCAGCAGTCCTAGCGGGAGGCTTGCAGATACGCAGTATTTT. It yields the protein CASSPSGRLADTQYF.

V and J are TRBV5-1 and TRBJ2-5; a weak D match, TRBD1 (7 bases). Germline-derived CDR1 and CDR2 are SGHRS and YFSETQ. This CDR3 has 15 residues. The germline V and J ends were trimmed by 3 bases and 4 bases, with 16 bases remaining between them. This chain's CDR3 is CASSSSQGGRETQYF. The CDR3 DNA follows: TGCGCCAGCAGCTCCAGCCAGGGGGGACGAGAGACCCAGTACTTC.

This clonotype was seen just once. A junction end diverges from the germline sequence, so it may reflect a read error. This chain joins TRBV5-1 and TRBJ2-5, with D possibly being TRBD1 or TRBD2 (5 bases each). The CDR3 runs 13 residues. Germline loops: CDR1 SGHRS, CDR2 YFSETQ. The CDR3 DNA reads as TGCGCCAGCAGCTGGGACCTCCAAGGGACCCAGTACTTC. Translating it yields CASSWDLQGTQYF.

This clonotype has more than one count but fewer than ten. The rearrangement links TRBV10-3 to TRBJ2-1; D remains ambiguous. This CDR3 region has 12 residues. Trimming left V 4 bases short and J 3 bases short, with 4 bases between. CDR1 is ENHRY, CDR2 SYGVKD, per germline. The CDR3 bases are TGTGCCATCAGTGGTGGCTACAATGAGCAGTTCTTC. Amino acids: CAISGGYNEQFF.

The chain has TRBV15 and TRBJ2-5; D remains ambiguous. V lost 5 bases, J lost 13 bases, and 20 bases lay in between. Germline V lookup: CDR1 LNHNV, CDR2 YYDKDF (reference sequence). The CDR3 loop spans 13 amino acids. The CDR3 bases are TGTGCCACCAGCCTTACATCCCGATCGCTCCCGTACTTC. Its protein is CATSLTSRSLPYF. The variable domain in full, with the rest retrieved from reference TRBV15 and TRBJ2-5, is DAMVIQNPRYQVTQFGKPVTLSCSQTLNHNVMYWYQQKSSQAPKLLFHYYDKDFNNEADTPDNFQSRRPNTSFCFLDIRSPGLGDTAMYLCATSLTSRSLPYFGPGTRLLVL.

This clonotype was counted at least ten times. The chain links TRBV2 to TRBJ1-5, with D unclear. Germline values: CDR1 SNHLY, CDR2 FYNNEI. This CDR3 region has 13 residues. Trimming removed 3 bases from V and 6 bases from J, with 9 bases in between. CDR3 nucleotide sequence: TGTGCCAGCAGTGACTCGGAGTTTCAGCCCCAGCATTTT. Amino acid sequence: CASSDSEFQPQHF.

This clonotype was seen repeatedly, ten times or more. The V and J genes are TRBV3-1 and TRBJ2-5; tentatively, D is TRBD2 (6 bases). V was cut by 6 bases and J by 5 bases, with 19 bases left in between. CDR1 is LGHDT and CDR2 is YNNKEL in the germline V gene (reference sequence). The CDR3 is 15 amino acids. The CDR3 reads CASRSSGHSGETQYF. The CDR3 nucleotides read TGTGCCAGCAGATCAAGCGGGCACAGCGGGGAGACCCAGTACTTC.

This chain connects TRBV9 to TRBJ2-3; D possibly corresponds to TRBD2 (6 bases). The ends were cut back, 4 bases at V and 5 bases at J, with 14 bases in the middle. Germline V gene data show CDR1 as SGDLS and CDR2 as YYNGEE. The CDR3 spans 14 residues. This CDR3 is CASSSRRGVDTQYF. DNA for the CDR3: TGTGCCAGCAGCTCTAGGAGGGGCGTAGATACGCAGTATTTT.

The chain employs TRBV28 and TRBJ2-2; D perhaps matches TRBD1 (5 bases). The V and J ends lost 8 bases and 6 bases respectively, with 19 bases between them. The CDR3 is made up of 15 amino acids. Germline V gene data show CDR1 as MDHEN and CDR2 as SYDVKM. DNA for the CDR3: TGTGCCAGCTGCAGATACAGGCTTGCTCCCGGGGAGCTGTTTTTT. Its translation: CASCRYRLAPGELFF.

This clonotype was found a few times. In DNA form, the CDR3 reads TGCAGCGTTGCCCCACAGGACTCCTACGAGCAGTACTTC. The encoded protein is CSVAPQDSYEQYF. The V gene is TRBV29-1, the J gene TRBJ2-7, with a possible D match to TRBD1 (5 bases). The length of the CDR3 is 13 residues. Between the trimmed V and J ends, which lost 4 bases and 0 bases, there was a span of 10 bases. The germline V gene encodes CDR1 SQVTM and CDR2 ANQGSEA.

Many counts were recorded for this clonotype. The chain employs TRBV7-2 and TRBJ2-3; D might be TRBD2 (5 bases). CDR3 length: 17 residues. Per germline, CDR1 SGHTA and CDR2 FQGNSA. The ends were cut back, 5 bases at V and 7 bases at J, with 25 bases in the middle. CDR3 residues: CASSERARTRTGYTQYF. CDR3 nucleotides: TGTGCCAGCAGCGAGAGGGCCCGTACCCGGACGGGCTATACGCAGTATTTT.

The rearrangement links TRBV30 to TRBJ2-3; tentative D call: TRBD2 (5 bases). The germline CDR1 and CDR2 sequences are GTSNPN and SVGIG (reference sequence). CDR3 length equals 13 residues. V lost 2 bases to trimming and J lost 5 bases, with 11 bases between them. This CDR3 is CAWSLGGIDTQYF. DNA of the CDR3: TGTGCCTGGAGTTTAGGAGGAATAGATACGCAGTATTTT.

The chain uses TRBV29-1 and TRBJ2-1, with D unresolved. Germline lookup yields CDR1 SQVTM and CDR2 ANQGSEA. The CDR3 sequence is 11 residues long. The germline V and J ends were trimmed by 4 bases and 7 bases, with 8 bases remaining between them. The CDR3 DNA reads TGCAGCGTTGCGCCTGGGAATGAGCAGTTCTTC. Amino acid sequence: CSVAPGNEQFF.